This T cell receptor (beta chain) is from a study of shared clonotypes between healthy human individuals. The CDR3 sequence is 16 residues long. The germline V gene has CDR1 MGHDK and CDR2 SYGVNS. Trimming took 3 bases from V and 8 from J, leaving 19 bases between them. Clones were read by immunoSEQ multiplex PCR, and TCRdb kept only the in-frame ones, dropping some. The data show more than 500,000 clones, 90% to 97% seen once. This sequence originates from a woman between 25 and 40 years old in good health. Sample: naive CD4+ T cells sorted from blood. Sample subset: CD45RA+ positively selected. This sequence joins TRBV25-1 and TRBJ1-4, with D hard to call. In DNA, the CDR3 is TGTGCCAGCAGTGACACCCGAAGAGCCCTAGGAGAAAAACTGTTTTTT. Translated: CASSDTRRALGEKLFF.